These 14 T cell receptor beta chains were all obtained from the same sample, sequenced in a study of PD-L1 blockade in urothelial cancer. Assay used: immunoSEQ multiplex PCR; TCRdb lists only in-frame clones, some missing. The sample lists tens of thousands of clones, about 89% seen once, with 6% to 8% in the top ten. Time point specified: peripheral blood 6 weeks after treatment start. Specimen: PBMCs, collected around atezolizumab (anti-PD-L1) treatment. The source of these receptors is a man in his 70s with urothelial cancer.

The J gene is TRBJ1-3, the V gene TRBV19; D perhaps matches TRBD1 (5 bases). V was clipped by 10 bases and J by 3 bases, with 16 bases between them. The germline CDR1 and CDR2 sequences are LNHDA and SQIVND (reference sequence). This CDR3 is 14 amino acids long. The CDR3: CATSLGGDGNTIYF. For the CDR3, the DNA is TGTGCCACCAGTTTAGGAGGGGATGGAAACACCATATATTTT.

The V gene is TRBV27, the J gene TRBJ2-7; perhaps TRBD1 as D (6 bases). This CDR3 spans 13 amino acids. Per the germline V gene, CDR1 is MNHEY and CDR2 is SMNVEV (reference sequence). V dropped 6 bases and J dropped 3 bases, with 12 bases sitting between them. CDR3 in DNA: TGTGCCAGCAGAAGGACAGTCGGCTACGAGCAGTACTTC. Protein sequence: CASRRTVGYEQYF.

The chain links TRBV6-1 to TRBJ2-5; 9 bases map to TRBD2. In germline, CDR1 is MNHNS, CDR2 SASEGT. The CDR3 sequence is 16 residues long. V gave up 2 bases and J gave up 0 bases; unmatched junction bases: 4. The CDR3 DNA reads TGTGCCAGCAGTGAAAGGAGCGGGGGGTACCAAGAGACCCAGTACTTC. This encodes CASSERSGGYQETQYF.

The chain employs TRBV29-1 and TRBJ2-4; D is uncertain. The CDR3 spans 12 residues. The V end was cut by 4 bases, the J end by 0 bases, with 4 bases between. Germline values: CDR1 SQVTM, CDR2 ANQGSEA. The CDR3 DNA reads as TGCAGCGTTGTAGTAGCCAAAAACATTCAGTACTTC. Protein: CSVVVAKNIQYF.

The chain couples TRBV6-5 to TRBJ2-7, with TRBD1 as a possible D gene (5 bases). The V gene lost 7 bases and the J gene lost 3 bases, with 19 bases spanning the gap. There are 15 residues in the CDR3. CDR1 MNHEY and CDR2 SVGAGI come from the germline V gene. The CDR3 protein is CASTTRAGPGYEQYF. CDR3 in DNA: TGTGCCAGCACCACCAGGGCAGGCCCGGGCTACGAGCAGTACTTC.

This sequence joins TRBV11-2 and TRBJ1-1, with 7 bases fitting TRBD1. Germline V gives CDR1 SGHAT, CDR2 FQNNGV. V lost 3 bases to trimming and J lost 4 bases; unmatched junction nucleotides: 2. This CDR3 region has 13 residues. The CDR3 is CASSLAGGTEAFF. The CDR3, as DNA: TGTGCCAGCAGCTTGGCAGGGGGCACTGAAGCTTTCTTT.

V is TRBV10-3 and J is TRBJ1-1, with 10 bases matching TRBD1. The CDR3 has 13 amino acids. V gave up 6 bases and J gave up 5 bases; unmatched junction bases: 3. Germline-derived CDR1 and CDR2 are ENHRY and SYGVKD. CDR3 in DNA: TGTGCCATCAGGGACAGGGGGAGAACTGAAGCTTTCTTT. Its protein is CAIRDRGRTEAFF.

The rearrangement links TRBV11-2 to TRBJ2-7; 10 nucleotides agree with TRBD2. The CDR3 runs to 15 residues. The germline CDR1 and CDR2 sequences are SGHAT and FQNNGV. The junction had 8 bases not matched to a gene; V was cut back by 5 bases and J by 4 bases. CDR3 bases: TGTGCCAGCAGCCCACTTGGGACTAGCGTATACGAGCAGTACTTC. Amino acids: CASSPLGTSVYEQYF.

The V call is TRBV19, the J call TRBJ2-2; weak D call: TRBD1 (6 bases). Per germline, CDR1 LNHDA and CDR2 SQIVND (reference sequence). V was shortened by 1 base and J by 0 bases, with 12 bases between the two germline ends. The length of the CDR3 is 17 residues. CDR3 DNA: TGTGCCAGTAGTATAGCCAGGGGACCGCCGAACACCGGGGAGCTGTTTTTT. Translated, it gives CASSIARGPPNTGELFF.

This chain links TRBV5-1 with TRBJ1-2; 10 bases align to TRBD1. V shed 0 bases, J shed 6 bases, and the junction held 2 bases outside the gene matches. This CDR3 has 14 amino acids. Germline CDR1 and CDR2: SGHRS and YFSETQ. The CDR3, as DNA: TGCGCCAGCAGCTTGGGACAGGGGGCGAATGGCTACACCTTC. This codes for CASSLGQGANGYTF.

The chain is built from TRBV5-1 and TRBJ1-3; the D is unclear. Trimming pared 4 bases from V and 0 bases from J, leaving 8 bases between. CDR3 size: 14 residues. Germline CDR1 reads SGHRS; CDR2 reads YFSETQ. In DNA, the CDR3 is TGCGCCAGCAGCATGGACGGCTCTGGAAACACCATATATTTT. It is translated as CASSMDGSGNTIYF.

The chain combines TRBV6-1 with TRBJ2-7, with D tentatively TRBD2 (6 bases). Trimming removed 7 bases from V and 6 bases from J, with 13 bases in between. Germline V gene lookup returns CDR1 MNHNS and CDR2 SASEGT. The length of the CDR3 is 12 residues. This chain's CDR3 is CASTSGWFEQYF. The CDR3 region has the DNA TGTGCCAGCACCAGCGGGTGGTTCGAGCAGTACTTC.

The rearrangement joins TRBV11-2 to TRBJ2-7; D uncertain. Trimming removed 2 bases at V and 6 bases at J, with 17 bases between. The CDR3 length is 15 residues. Germline V lookup: CDR1 SGHAT, CDR2 FQNNGV. This chain's CDR3 is CASSLLVGVNGEQYF. In DNA form, the CDR3 reads TGTGCCAGCAGCTTACTAGTCGGTGTGAACGGCGAGCAGTACTTC.

The rearrangement links TRBV28 to TRBJ1-3; D is ambiguous. This CDR3 has 14 amino acids. V was clipped by 6 bases and J by 2 bases, with 11 bases between them. Germline CDR1 and CDR2: MDHEN and SYDVKM. CDR3 coding DNA: TGTGCCAGCAGCCACAACCATGCTGGAAACACCATATATTTT. It translates to CASSHNHAGNTIYF.